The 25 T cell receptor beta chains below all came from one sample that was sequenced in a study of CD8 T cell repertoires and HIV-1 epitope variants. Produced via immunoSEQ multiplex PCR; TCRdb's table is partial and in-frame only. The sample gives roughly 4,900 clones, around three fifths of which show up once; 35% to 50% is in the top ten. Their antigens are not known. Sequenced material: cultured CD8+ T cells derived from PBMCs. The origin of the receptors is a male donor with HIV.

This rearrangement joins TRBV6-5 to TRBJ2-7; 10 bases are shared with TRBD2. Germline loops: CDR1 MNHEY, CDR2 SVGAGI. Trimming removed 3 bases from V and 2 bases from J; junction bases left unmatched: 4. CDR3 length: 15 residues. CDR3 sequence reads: CASSYLAGEPYEQYF. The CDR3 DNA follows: TGTGCCAGCAGTTATCTAGCGGGAGAACCCTACGAGCAGTACTTC.

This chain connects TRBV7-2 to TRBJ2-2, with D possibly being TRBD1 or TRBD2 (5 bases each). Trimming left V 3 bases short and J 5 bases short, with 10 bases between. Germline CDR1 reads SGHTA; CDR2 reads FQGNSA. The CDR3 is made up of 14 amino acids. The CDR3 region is CASSLGVSTGELFF. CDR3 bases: TGTGCCAGCAGCTTGGGGGTTTCAACCGGGGAGCTGTTTTTT.

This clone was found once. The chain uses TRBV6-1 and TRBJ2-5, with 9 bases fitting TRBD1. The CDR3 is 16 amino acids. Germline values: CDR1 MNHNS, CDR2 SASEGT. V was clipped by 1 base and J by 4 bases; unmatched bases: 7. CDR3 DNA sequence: TGTGCCAGCAGTGAAGGACGGGGACAGGGAATAGAGACCCAGTACTTC. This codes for CASSEGRGQGIETQYF.

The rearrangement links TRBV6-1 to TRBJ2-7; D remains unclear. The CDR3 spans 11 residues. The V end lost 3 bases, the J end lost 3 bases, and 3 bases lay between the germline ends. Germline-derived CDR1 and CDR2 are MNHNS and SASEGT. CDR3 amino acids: CASSDGYEQYF. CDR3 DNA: TGTGCCAGCAGTGATGGCTACGAGCAGTACTTC.

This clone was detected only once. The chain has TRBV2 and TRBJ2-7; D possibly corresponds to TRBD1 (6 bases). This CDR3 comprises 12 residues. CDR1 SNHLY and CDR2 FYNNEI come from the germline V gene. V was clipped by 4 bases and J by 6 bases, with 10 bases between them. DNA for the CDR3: TGTGCCAGCAGTGTAGACAGGCGCGAGCAGTACTTC. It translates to CASSVDRREQYF.

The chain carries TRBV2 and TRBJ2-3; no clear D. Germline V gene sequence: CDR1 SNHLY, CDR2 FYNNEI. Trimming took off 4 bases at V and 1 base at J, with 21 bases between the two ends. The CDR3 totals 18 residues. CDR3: CASSGSLEIILGTDTQYF. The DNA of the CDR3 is TGTGCCAGCAGTGGGTCCCTTGAGATAATATTGGGCACAGATACGCAGTATTTT.

CDR3 loop: CASSSLSQVNTEAFF. CDR3 sequence (DNA): TGTGCCAGCAGCTCTCTATCACAAGTAAACACTGAAGCTTTCTTT. The chain has TRBV5-5 and TRBJ1-1; the D is unclear. Deletions cut 3 bases from V and 2 bases from J, with 14 bases between. Germline CDR1 SGHKS, CDR2 YYEKEE (reference sequence). The CDR3 sequence is 15 residues long.

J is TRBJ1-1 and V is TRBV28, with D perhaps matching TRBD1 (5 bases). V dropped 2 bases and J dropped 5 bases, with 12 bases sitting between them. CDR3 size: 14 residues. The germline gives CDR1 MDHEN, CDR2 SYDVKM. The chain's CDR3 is CASSLGGVGTEAFF. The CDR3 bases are TGTGCCAGCAGTTTAGGGGGTGTGGGTACTGAAGCTTTCTTT. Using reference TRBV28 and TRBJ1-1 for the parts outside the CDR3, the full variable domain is DVKVTQSSRYLVKRTGEKVFLECVQDMDHENMFWYRQDPGLGLRLIYFSYDVKMKEKGDIPEGYSVSREKKERFSLILESASTNQTSMYLCASSLGGVGTEAFFGQGTRLTVV.

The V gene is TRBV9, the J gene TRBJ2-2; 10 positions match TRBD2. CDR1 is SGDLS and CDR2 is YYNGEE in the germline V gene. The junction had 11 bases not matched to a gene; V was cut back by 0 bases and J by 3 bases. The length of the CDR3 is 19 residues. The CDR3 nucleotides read TGTGCCAGCAGCGTAGGGCTAGCGGGGGTTTTTATGGACACCGGGGAGCTGTTTTTT. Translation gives CASSVGLAGVFMDTGELFF. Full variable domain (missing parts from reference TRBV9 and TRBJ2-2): DSGVTQTPKHLITATGQRVTLRCSPRSGDLSVYWYQQSLDQGLQFLIQYYNGEERAKGNILERFSAQQFPDLHSELNLSSLELGDSALYFCASSVGLAGVFMDTGELFFGEGSRLTVL.

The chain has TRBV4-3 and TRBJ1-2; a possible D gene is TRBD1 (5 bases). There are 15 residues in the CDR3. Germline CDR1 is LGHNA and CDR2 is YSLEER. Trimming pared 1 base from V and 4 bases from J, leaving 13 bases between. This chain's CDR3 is CASSQGLGTSYGYTF. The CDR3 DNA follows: TGCGCCAGCAGCCAAGGTCTCGGGACTTCCTATGGCTACACCTTC.

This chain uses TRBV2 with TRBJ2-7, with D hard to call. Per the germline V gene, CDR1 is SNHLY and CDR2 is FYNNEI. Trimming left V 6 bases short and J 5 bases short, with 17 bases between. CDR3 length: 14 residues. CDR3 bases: TGTGCCAGCAGCCGCTCGGGTGGTACGGACGAGCAGTACTTC. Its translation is CASSRSGGTDEQYF.

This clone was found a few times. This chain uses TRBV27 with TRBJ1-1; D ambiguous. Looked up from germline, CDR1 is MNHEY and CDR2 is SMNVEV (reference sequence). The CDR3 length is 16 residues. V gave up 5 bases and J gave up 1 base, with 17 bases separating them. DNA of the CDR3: TGTGCCAGCAGTACACGGGCCTCGGGGAAGAACACTGAAGCTTTCTTT. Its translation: CASSTRASGKNTEAFF.

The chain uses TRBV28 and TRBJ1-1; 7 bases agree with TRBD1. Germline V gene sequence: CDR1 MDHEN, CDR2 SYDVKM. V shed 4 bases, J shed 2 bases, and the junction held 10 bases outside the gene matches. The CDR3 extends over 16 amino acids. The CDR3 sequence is CASSSGTARGNTEAFF. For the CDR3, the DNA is TGTGCCAGCAGTTCCGGGACAGCAAGGGGAAACACTGAAGCTTTCTTT.

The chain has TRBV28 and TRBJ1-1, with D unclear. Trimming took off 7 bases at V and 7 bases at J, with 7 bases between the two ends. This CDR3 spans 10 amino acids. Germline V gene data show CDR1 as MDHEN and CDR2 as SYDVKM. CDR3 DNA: TGTGCCAGCATCGAAGGTGAAGCTTTCTTT. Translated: CASIEGEAFF.

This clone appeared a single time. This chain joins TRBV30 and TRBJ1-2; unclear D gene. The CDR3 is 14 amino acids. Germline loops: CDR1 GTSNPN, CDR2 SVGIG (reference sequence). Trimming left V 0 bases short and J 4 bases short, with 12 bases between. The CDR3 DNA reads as TGTGCCTGGAGTGTATGGGGAGACGCCTATGGCTACACCTTC. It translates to CAWSVWGDAYGYTF.

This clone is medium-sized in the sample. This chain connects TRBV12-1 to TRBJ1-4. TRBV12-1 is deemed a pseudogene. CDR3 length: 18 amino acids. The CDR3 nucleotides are TGTGCCAGCAGCTTTGGCGGACCGAACCCAGCAACTAATGAAAAACTGTTTTTT. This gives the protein CASSFGGPNPATNEKLFF.

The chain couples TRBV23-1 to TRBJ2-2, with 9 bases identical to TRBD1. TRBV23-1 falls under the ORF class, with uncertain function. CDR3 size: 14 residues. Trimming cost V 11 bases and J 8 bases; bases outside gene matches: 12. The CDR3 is CAHGTGTVQGELFF. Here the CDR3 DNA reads TGCGCCCACGGGACAGGGACTGTCCAAGGGGAGCTGTTTTTT.

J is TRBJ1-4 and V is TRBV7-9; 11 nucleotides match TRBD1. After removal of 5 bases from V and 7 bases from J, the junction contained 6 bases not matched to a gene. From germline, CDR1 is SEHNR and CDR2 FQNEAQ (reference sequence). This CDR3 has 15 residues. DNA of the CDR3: TGTGCCAGCAGCCTAATTGGACAGGGGGCTGAAAAACTGTTTTTT. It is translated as CASSLIGQGAEKLFF.

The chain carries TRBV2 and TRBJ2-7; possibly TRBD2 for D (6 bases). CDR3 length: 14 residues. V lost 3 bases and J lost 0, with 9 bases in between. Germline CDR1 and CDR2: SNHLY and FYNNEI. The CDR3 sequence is CASSERGYSYEQYF. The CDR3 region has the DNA TGTGCCAGCAGTGAGCGGGGATACTCCTACGAGCAGTACTTC.

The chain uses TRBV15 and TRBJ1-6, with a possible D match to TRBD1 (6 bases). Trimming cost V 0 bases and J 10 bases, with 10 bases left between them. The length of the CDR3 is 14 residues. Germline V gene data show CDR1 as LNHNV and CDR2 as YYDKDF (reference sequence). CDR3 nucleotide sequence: TGTGCCACCAGCAGAGATTTACAGGGCTCACCCCTCCACTTT. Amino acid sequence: CATSRDLQGSPLHF.

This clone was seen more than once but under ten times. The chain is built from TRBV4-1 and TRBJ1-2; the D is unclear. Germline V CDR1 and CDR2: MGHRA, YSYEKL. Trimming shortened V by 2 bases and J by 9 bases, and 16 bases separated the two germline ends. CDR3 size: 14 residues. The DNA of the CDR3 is TGCGCCAGCAGCCAATTGAGCTCTCTACAAAGCTACACCTTC. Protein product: CASSQLSSLQSYTF.

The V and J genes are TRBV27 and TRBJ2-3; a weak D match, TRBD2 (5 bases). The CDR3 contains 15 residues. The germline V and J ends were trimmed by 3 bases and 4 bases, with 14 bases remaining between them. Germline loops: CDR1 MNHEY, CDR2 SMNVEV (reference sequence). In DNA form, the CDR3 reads TGTGCCAGCAGTTTTGCGGGTGGAGACCCAGATACGCAGTATTTT. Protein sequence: CASSFAGGDPDTQYF.

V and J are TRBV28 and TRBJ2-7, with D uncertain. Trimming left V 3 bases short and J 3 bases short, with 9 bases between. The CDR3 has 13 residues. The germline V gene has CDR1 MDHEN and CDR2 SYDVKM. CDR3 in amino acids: CASSFEDVYEQYF. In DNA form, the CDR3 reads TGTGCCAGCAGTTTTGAGGATGTCTACGAGCAGTACTTC.

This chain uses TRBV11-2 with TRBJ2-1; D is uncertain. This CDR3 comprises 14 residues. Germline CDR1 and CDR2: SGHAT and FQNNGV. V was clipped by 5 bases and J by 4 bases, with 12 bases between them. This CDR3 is CASSPTSEYNEQFF. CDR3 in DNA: TGTGCCAGCAGCCCAACTTCAGAGTACAATGAGCAGTTCTTC.

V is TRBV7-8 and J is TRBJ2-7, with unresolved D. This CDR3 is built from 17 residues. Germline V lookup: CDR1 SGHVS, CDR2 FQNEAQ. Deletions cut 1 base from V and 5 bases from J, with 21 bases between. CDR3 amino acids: CASSLESLGILLDEQYF. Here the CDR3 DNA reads TGTGCCAGCAGCTTAGAAAGTCTGGGGATACTCCTCGACGAGCAGTACTTC.